This T cell receptor beta chain stems from a study of blood T cell repertoires in COVID-19. Study-wide background: There were acute and convalescent COVID-19 samples, and they came from the United States, Italy and Spain.

Germline CDR1 reads SGHDT; CDR2 reads YYEEEE. V was clipped by 4 bases and J by 3 bases; unmatched bases: 5. CDR3 length: 15 residues. Original methodology: Estimates of nucleated cell counts were drawn from the amplification of reference gene primers. The repertoire was sequenced with immunoSEQ multiplex PCR; TCRdb's copy has only in-frame clones and lacks some. V and J calls and clone size are copied from that table; D and trimming were computed from the DNA. The table has about 210,000 clones, more than 85% seen once. The source of this sequence is a man in his sixties with acute or convalescent COVID-19. This rearrangement joins TRBV5-6 to TRBJ1-3; 9 bases map to TRBD1. Sequencing was performed on peripheral blood. CDR3 coding DNA: TGTGCCAGCAGCCTCGGGACAGGGCATGGAAACACCATATATTTT. Translated: CASSLGTGHGNTIYF.